A selection of T cell receptor beta chains follows, all from one sample in a study of blood T cell repertoires in COVID-19. Here immunoSEQ multiplex PCR was the method, and the copy in TCRdb shows in-frame clones only, minus some. The sample has about 150,000 clones, 85% to 90% seen once; the top ten hold 4%. Specimen: peripheral blood. These receptors originate from a woman in her seventies with acute or convalescent COVID-19. CDR3s include the opening cysteine and the closing phenylalanine or tryptophan. The D gene is left open where the match is weak. Expanded clones get a size class; other rows say once, few or many, or leave the size out.

j_call,cdr3_length,d_call,clone_size,v_call,cdr3_aa,cdr3_nt
TRBJ2-2,15,-,few,TRBV24-1,CATSDLQSGTGELFF,TGTGCCACCAGTGATTTGCAATCCGGGACCGGGGAGCTGTTTTTT
TRBJ1-6,13,-,few,TRBV19,CATSLGLGSPLHF,TGTGCCACGTCCTTGGGGCTTGGTTCACCCCTCCACTTT
TRBJ1-2,15,-,-,TRBV30,CAWSVRGGDNYGYTF,TGTGCCTGGAGTGTACGAGGGGGGGACAACTATGGCTACACCTTC
TRBJ1-1,15,-,-,TRBV9,CASSGGWFADSEAFF,TGTGCCAGCAGCGGAGGGTGGTTCGCGGACTCTGAAGCTTTCTTT
TRBJ2-1,15,-,-,TRBV28,CASSLQGLVHNEQFF,TGTGCCAGCAGTTTACAGGGGTTGGTTCACAATGAGCAGTTCTTC
TRBJ1-6,17,TRBD1,-,TRBV7-2,CASSLVTLLTGYSPLHF,TGTGCCAGCAGCTTAGTGACCCTCTTGACAGGGTATTCACCCCTCCACTTT
TRBJ2-1,16,TRBD2,-,TRBV6-6,CASSFSGGVSYNEQFF,TGTGCCAGCAGTTTTAGCGGGGGGGTTTCCTACAATGAGCAGTTCTTC
TRBJ1-6,15,TRBD1,-,TRBV5-1,CASSLGDRASPTLHF,TGCGCCAGCAGCTTGGGGGACAGGGCGTCCCCCACCCTCCACTTT
TRBJ2-1,15,TRBD2,-,TRBV7-2,CASSLSGGPYNEQFF,TGTGCCAGCAGCTTGAGCGGGGGGCCCTACAATGAGCAGTTCTTC
TRBJ1-1,16,TRBD1,-,TRBV12-5,CVSRGRVLGGNTEAFF,TGTGTTAGCAGGGGGCGCGTTCTGGGTGGAAACACTGAAGCTTTCTTT
TRBJ1-1,17,-,-,TRBV9,CASSVEGREQENTEAFF,TGTGCCAGCAGCGTAGAAGGGCGAGAACAGGAGAACACTGAAGCTTTCTTT
TRBJ1-1,15,TRBD1,-,TRBV2,CARSSLGTGTVEAFF,TGTGCCAGATCCAGCTTAGGTACGGGGACAGTAGAAGCTTTCTTT
TRBJ2-7,12,TRBD1,many,TRBV11-2,CASSSRTGEQYF,TGTGCCAGCAGCTCACGGACAGGCGAGCAGTACTTC
TRBJ1-5,15,-,-,TRBV28,CASSFVGTGGQPQHF,TGTGCCAGCAGTTTCGTCGGCACAGGCGGTCAGCCCCAGCATTTT
TRBJ1-5,14,TRBD1,-,TRBV6-5,CASSSDRGYQPQHF,TGTGCCAGCAGCTCGGACAGGGGATATCAGCCCCAGCATTTT